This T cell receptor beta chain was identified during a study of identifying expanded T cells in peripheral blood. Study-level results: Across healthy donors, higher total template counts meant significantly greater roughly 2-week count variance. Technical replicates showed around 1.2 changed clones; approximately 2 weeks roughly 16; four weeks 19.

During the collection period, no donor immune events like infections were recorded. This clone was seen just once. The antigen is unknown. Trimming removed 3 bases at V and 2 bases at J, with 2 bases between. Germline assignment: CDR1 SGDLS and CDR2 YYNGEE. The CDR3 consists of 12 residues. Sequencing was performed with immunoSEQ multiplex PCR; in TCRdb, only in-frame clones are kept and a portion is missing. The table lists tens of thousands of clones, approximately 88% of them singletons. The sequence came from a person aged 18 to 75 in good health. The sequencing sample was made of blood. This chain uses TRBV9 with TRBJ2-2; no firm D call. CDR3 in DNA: TGTGCCAGCAGCGAAAACACCGGGGAGCTGTTTTTT. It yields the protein CASSENTGELFF.